This T cell receptor beta chain was recovered during a study of blood T cell repertoires in COVID-19. The CDR3 has 14 amino acids. CDR1 and CDR2 from the germline V gene are SGHTA and FQGTGA. After removal of 1 base from V and 8 bases from J, the junction contained 5 bases not matched to a gene. This clone was observed a single time. Per the authors' pipeline: Reference gene primer amplification gave estimated nucleated cell counts. The method was immunoSEQ multiplex PCR; TCRdb's version includes in-frame clones alone and lacks a portion of them. The DNA gave D and trimming, while V, J and clone size come from that table. The table records about 140,000 clones, 80% to 90% of them present only once.

The source of this sequence is a woman aged 80 or over with acute or convalescent COVID-19. Sequenced: peripheral blood. V is TRBV7-3 and J is TRBJ2-1; 7 bases map to TRBD2. The CDR3 loop is CASSLMGEGHEQFF. The DNA for the CDR3 is TGTGCCAGCAGCTTAATGGGGGAGGGTCATGAGCAGTTCTTC.